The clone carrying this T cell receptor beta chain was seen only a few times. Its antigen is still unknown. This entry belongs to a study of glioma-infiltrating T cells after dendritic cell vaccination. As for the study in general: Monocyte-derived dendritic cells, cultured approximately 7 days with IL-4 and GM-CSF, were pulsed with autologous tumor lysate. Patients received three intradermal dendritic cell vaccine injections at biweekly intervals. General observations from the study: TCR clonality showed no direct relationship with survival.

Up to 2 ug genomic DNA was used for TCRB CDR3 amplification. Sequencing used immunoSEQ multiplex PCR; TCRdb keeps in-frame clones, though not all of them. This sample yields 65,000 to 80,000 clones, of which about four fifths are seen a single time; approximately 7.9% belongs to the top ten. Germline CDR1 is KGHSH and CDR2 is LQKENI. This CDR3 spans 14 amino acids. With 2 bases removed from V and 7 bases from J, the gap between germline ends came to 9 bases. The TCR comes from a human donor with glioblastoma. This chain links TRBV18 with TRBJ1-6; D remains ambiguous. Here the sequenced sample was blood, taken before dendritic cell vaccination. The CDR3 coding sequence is TGTGCCAGCTCACCAGAGAATCGGAATTCACCCCTCCACTTT. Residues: CASSPENRNSPLHF. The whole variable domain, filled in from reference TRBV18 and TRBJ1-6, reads NAGVMQNPRHLVRRRGQEARLRCSPMKGHSHVYWYRQLPEEGLKFMVYLQKENIIDESGMPKERFSAEFPKEGPSILRIQQVVRGDSAAYFCASSPENRNSPLHFGNGTRLTVT.